This T cell receptor beta chain was sequenced in a study of T cell changes during pregnancy in multiple sclerosis. This clone was found once. The assay was immunoSEQ multiplex PCR, and TCRdb's table has in-frame clones only and misses some. The table shows about 40,000 clones, with around 92% occurring only once. This CDR3 has 15 residues. V dropped 4 bases and J dropped 1; count of bases not matched to a gene: 6. CDR1 and CDR2 (germline): MDHEN, SYDVKM. V is TRBV28 and J is TRBJ1-2; 7 bases are shared with TRBD1. The material sequenced was CD4+ T cells from peripheral blood mononuclear cells, taken in the second trimester of pregnancy. This clonotype was obtained from a female donor in good health, enrolled as a control in a pregnancy study. In nucleotides, the CDR3 is TGTGCCAGCAGTTCCGGGACAGAGATTAACTATGGCTACACCTTC. This gives the protein CASSSGTEINYGYTF.